The subject of this entry is one T cell receptor beta chain. These data come from a study of blood T cell repertoires in COVID-19. The data were produced by immunoSEQ multiplex PCR, yet TCRdb's version contains in-frame clones alone and is incomplete. The table has roughly 180,000 clones, approximately 85% seen once; the top ten hold approximately 7.7%. This CDR3 spans 13 amino acids. From germline, CDR1 is LNHDA and CDR2 SQIVND (reference sequence). Trimming removed 7 bases at V and 4 bases at J, with 13 bases between. Sequencing used peripheral blood. This TCR came from an older woman with COVID-19, enrolled during active disease. This sequence joins TRBV19 and TRBJ1-2; D is possibly TRBD1 (6 bases). For the CDR3, the DNA is TGTGCCAGTACCAAGACAGGCACCTATGGCTACACCTTC. This gives the protein CASTKTGTYGYTF.